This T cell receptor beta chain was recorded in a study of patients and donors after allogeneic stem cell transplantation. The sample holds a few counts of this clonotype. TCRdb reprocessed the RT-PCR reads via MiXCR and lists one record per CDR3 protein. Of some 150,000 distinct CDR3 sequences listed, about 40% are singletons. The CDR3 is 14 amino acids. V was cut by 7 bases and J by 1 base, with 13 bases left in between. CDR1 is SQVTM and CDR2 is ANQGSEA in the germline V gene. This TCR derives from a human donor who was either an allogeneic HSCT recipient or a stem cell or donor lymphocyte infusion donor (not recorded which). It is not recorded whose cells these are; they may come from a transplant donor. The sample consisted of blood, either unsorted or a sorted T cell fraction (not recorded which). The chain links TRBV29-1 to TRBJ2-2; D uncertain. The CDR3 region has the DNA TGCAGCGCCGAAATCATTCTGAACACCGGGGAGCTGTTTTTT. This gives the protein CSAEIILNTGELFF.